This TCR beta chain was obtained from a study of blood T cells in healthy people across ages. It was with a sample-barcoded 5' primer and a J-beta primer mix that a second PCR of roughly 7 to 12 cycles was run. MiXCR, applied by TCRdb to the 5' RACE reads, yields one record per CDR3 protein. Of hundreds of thousands of distinct CDR3 sequences in the sample, 25% to 30% were seen once. CDR1 is LNHNV, CDR2 YYDKDF, per germline (reference sequence). The CDR3 length is 16 residues. V was trimmed by 1 base and J by 5 bases, leaving 15 bases between them. These data also featured in a second study, about T cells of mothers and their children. As reported in that work: For each mother, over 9 million TCR beta CDR3 reads were obtained, and for each child, 2.5 million to 3 million. The analysis detected no persistent microchimeric T cell clones.

The chain uses TRBV15 and TRBJ2-4; D unclear. The TCR was taken from a boy younger than 18 in good health. Sample: blood. The DNA of the CDR3 is TGTGCCACCAGCAGAGGGGCTGGGATCGGCGAAAACATTCAGTACTTC. Translation: CATSRGAGIGENIQYF.